Included here is one T cell receptor beta chain sequence, with context. The antigen remains unidentified. PCR was performed a second time for about 6 to 12 cycles using a sample-barcoded 5' primer and a J-beta primer mix. Via MiXCR, TCRdb re-called the 5' RACE reads, giving one row per CDR3 protein. Counted here are over 1,200,000 distinct CDR3 sequences, roughly 60% occurring once; the ten biggest clones make up roughly 6.3%. This sample stems from a study of blood T cells in healthy people across ages. Broader study findings: TCR beta diversity tracked closely with naive T cell percentage.

With 3 bases removed from V and 4 bases from J, the gap between germline ends came to 7 bases. The CDR3 is 13 residues long. The receptor comes from a man aged 18 to 29 in good health. The chain links TRBV12-3 or TRBV12-4 to TRBJ1-5; possible D gene TRBD1, 6 bases. The specimen was blood. In DNA, the CDR3 is TGTGCCAGCAGTTTCGGACAGAATCAGCCCCAGCATTTT. Its translation: CASSFGQNQPQHF.